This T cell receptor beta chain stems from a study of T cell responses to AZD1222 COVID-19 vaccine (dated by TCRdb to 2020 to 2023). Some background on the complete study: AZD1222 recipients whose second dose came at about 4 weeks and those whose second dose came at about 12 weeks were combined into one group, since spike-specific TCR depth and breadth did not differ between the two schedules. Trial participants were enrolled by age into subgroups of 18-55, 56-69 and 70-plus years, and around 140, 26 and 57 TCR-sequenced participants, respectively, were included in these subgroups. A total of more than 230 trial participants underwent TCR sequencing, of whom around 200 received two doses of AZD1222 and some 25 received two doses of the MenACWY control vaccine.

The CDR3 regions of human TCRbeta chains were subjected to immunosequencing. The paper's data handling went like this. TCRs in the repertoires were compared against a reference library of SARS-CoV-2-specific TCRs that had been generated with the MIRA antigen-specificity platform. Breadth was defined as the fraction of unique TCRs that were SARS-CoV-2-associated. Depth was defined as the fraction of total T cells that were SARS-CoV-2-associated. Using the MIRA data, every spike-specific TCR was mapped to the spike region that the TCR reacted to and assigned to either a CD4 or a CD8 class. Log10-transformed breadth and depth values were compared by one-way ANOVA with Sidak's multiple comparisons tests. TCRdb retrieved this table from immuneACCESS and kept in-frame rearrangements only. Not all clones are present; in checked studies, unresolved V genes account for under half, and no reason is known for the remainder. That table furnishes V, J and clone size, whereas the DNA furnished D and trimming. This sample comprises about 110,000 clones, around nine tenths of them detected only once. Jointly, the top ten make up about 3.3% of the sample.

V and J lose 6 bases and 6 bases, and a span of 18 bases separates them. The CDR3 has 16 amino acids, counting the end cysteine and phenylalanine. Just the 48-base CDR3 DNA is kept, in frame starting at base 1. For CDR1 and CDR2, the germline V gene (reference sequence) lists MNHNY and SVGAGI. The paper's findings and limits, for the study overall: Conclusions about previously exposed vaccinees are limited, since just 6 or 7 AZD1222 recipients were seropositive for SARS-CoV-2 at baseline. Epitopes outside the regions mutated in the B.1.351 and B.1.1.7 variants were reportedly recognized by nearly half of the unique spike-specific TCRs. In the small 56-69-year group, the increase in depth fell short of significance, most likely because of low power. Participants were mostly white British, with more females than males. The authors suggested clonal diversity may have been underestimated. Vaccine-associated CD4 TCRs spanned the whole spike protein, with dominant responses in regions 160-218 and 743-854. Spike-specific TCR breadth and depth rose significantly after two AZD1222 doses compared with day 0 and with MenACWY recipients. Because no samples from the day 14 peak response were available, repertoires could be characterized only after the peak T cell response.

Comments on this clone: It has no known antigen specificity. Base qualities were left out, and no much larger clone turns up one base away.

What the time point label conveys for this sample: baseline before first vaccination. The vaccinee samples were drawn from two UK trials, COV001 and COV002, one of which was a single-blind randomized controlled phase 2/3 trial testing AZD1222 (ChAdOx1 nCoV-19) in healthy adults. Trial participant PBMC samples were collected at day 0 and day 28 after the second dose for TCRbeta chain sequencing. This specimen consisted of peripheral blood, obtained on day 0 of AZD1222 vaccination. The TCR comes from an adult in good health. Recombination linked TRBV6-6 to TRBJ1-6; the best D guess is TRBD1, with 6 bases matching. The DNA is TGTGCCAGCAGCCTAAACAGGGCTCTCCTTAATTCACCCCTCCACTTT. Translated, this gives CASSLNRALLNSPLHF.